This T cell receptor beta chain was captured in a study of vaccination effects on CD4 cells after COVID-19. Produced via immunoSEQ multiplex PCR; TCRdb's table is partial and in-frame only. The table lists about 74,000 clones, roughly three quarters of them singletons. V lost 2 bases and J 0 bases, leaving 11 bases between the germline ends. Germline V lookup: CDR1 MNHEY, CDR2 SVGEGT. The CDR3 loop spans 15 amino acids. Study results and limitations: The study found marked clonal contraction of infection- and vaccine-induced clones late after vaccination. After vaccination of healthy people, only 1 of 255 vaccine-induced clones cross-reacted with common cold coronaviruses.

In this sample, this clone turned up a few times. The antigen is not known. Scientists isolated CD4+ T cells after a roughly 10-day culture period ended. A half-medium replacement with IL-2 medium was carried out on days 3 and 7. The chain joins TRBV6-2 or TRBV6-3 to TRBJ2-7, with D possibly matching TRBD2 (5 bases). The starting material was CD4+ T cells from PBMCs cultured without peptide, obtained before COVID-19 vaccination. This clonotype was obtained from a human donor who received a COVID-19 vaccine. The CDR3 region has the DNA TGTGCCAGCAGTTACAAGGGAAGCGGCTCCTACGAGCAGTACGTC. It yields the protein CASSYKGSGSYEQYV.